The clone carrying this T cell receptor (beta chain) was observed many times. The CDR3 has 20 amino acids. V dropped 1 base and J dropped 0 bases, with 24 bases sitting between them. Germline CDR1 MNHNS, CDR2 SASEGT. These data belong to a study of neurological immune-mediated disorders. TCRdb re-called the 5' RACE reads through MiXCR, storing one row per CDR3 protein. The profile covers about 92,000 distinct CDR3 sequences, with around 3.4% appearing a single time and around 3.1% taken by the ten largest. Sample: PBMCs. V is TRBV6-1 and J is TRBJ1-1; possibly TRBD1 for D (6 bases). The sequence derives from a woman aged 50 to 60 with multiple sclerosis. DNA of the CDR3: TGTGCCAGCAGTGAAGAGATAGGACAGATTGCAACACCATTGAACACTGAAGCTTTCTTT. Protein sequence: CASSEEIGQIATPLNTEAFF.